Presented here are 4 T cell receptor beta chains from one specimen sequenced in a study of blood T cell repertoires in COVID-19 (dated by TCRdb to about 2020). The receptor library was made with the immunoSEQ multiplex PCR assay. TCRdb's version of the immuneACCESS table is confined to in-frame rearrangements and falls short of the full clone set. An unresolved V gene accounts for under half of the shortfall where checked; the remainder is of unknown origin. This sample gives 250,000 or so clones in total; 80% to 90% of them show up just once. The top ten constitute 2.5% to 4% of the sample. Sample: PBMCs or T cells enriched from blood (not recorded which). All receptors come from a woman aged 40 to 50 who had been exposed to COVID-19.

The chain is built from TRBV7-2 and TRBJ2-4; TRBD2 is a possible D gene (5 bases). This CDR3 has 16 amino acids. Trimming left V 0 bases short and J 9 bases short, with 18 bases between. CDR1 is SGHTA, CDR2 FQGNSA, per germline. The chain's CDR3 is CASSLASDGVAGIQYF. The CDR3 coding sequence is TGTGCCAGCAGCTTAGCTTCTGACGGGGTGGCGGGCATTCAGTACTTC. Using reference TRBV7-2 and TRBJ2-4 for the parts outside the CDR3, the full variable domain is GAGVSQSPSNKVTEKGKDVELRCDPISGHTALYWYRQSLGQGLEFLIYFQGNSAPDKSGLPSDRFSAERTGGSVSTLTIQRTQQEDSAVYLCASSLASDGVAGIQYFGAGTRLSVL.

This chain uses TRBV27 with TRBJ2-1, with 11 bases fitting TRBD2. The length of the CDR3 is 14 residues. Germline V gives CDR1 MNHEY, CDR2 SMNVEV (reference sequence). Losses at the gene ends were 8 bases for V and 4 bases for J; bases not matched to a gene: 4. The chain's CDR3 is CASLRTSGYNEQFF. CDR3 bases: TGTGCCAGCCTCCGGACTAGCGGGTACAATGAGCAGTTCTTC.

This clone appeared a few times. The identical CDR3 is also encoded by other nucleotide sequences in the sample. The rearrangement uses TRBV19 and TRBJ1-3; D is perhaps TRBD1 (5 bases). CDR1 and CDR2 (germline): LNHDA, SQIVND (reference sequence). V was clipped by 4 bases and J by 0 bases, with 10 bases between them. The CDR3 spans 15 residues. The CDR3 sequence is CASSTRQRSGNTIYF. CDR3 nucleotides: TGTGCCAGTAGTACCCGACAGCGCTCTGGAAACACCATATATTTT.

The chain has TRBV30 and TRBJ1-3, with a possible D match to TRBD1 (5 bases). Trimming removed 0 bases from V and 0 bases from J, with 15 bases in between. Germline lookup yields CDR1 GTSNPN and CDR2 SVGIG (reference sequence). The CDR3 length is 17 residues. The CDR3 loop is CAWSVKGRVSSGNTIYF. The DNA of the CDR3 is TGTGCCTGGAGTGTAAAGGGCAGGGTGAGCTCTGGAAACACCATATATTTT.